This record looks at one T cell receptor (beta chain) sequence and its context. Its antigen is as yet unknown. This sample is drawn from a study of cytomegalovirus exposure and HLA in healthy donors. Study-wide results and caveats: In a later analysis, TCR beta V- and J-gene trimming was associated with a missense DCLRE1C variant. CMV serostatus was the only immune exposure information that was available. A few V segments could not be told apart, such as TRBV6-2 and TRBV6-3, and were left out.

CDR3 size: 13 residues. V gave up 4 bases and J gave up 10 bases, with 17 bases separating them. The germline gives CDR1 SGHRS, CDR2 YFSETQ. A multiplex PCR was run with 60 Vbeta primers and 13 Jbeta primers. This table comes from immunoSEQ multiplex PCR, and its TCRdb copy is limited to in-frame clones, with some not included. The table lists about 140,000 clones, under 80% of them singletons. The chain joins TRBV5-1 to TRBJ1-2; D is perhaps TRBD1 (6 bases). The sequence came from a male donor in good health and CMV-seronegative. The specimen sequenced was PBMCs. DNA for the CDR3: TGCGCCAGCAGCCCAAACAGGGCCGGGGACTACACCTTC. It translates to CASSPNRAGDYTF.